Below are 27 T cell receptor beta chains sequenced from a single sample in a study of blood T cell repertoires in COVID-19. Sequenced by immunoSEQ multiplex PCR; TCRdb stores in-frame clones only, minus some. The sample contains approximately 360,000 clones, 87% of which appear only once. Material: PBMCs or T cells enriched from blood (not recorded which). These receptors were taken from a man aged 35 to 55 in a cohort exposed to, infected with or recovered from COVID-19 (not recorded which).

The chain joins TRBV7-9 to TRBJ1-5; 9 bases line up with TRBD1. This CDR3 spans 15 amino acids. V was pared by 4 bases and J by 5 bases, with 6 bases of the junction left unmatched. Germline V gives CDR1 SEHNR, CDR2 FQNEAQ (reference sequence). CDR3: CASSSGTGLDQPQHF. The CDR3, as DNA: TGTGCCAGCAGCTCCGGGACAGGGTTAGATCAGCCCCAGCATTTT.

CDR3 coding DNA: TGTGCCAGCAGGCCAGGGACAGAATCTGGAAACACCATATATTTT. It codes for CASRPGTESGNTIYF. The V call is TRBV28, the J call TRBJ1-3; 7 bases are a match to TRBD1. V was pared by 6 bases and J by 1 base, with 6 bases of the junction left unmatched. This CDR3 is 15 amino acids long. Germline loops: CDR1 MDHEN, CDR2 SYDVKM.

This rearrangement joins TRBV2 to TRBJ2-2; 9 bases map to TRBD1. CDR1 is SNHLY and CDR2 is FYNNEI in the germline V gene. CDR3 size: 14 residues. Losses at the gene ends were 5 bases for V and 4 bases for J; bases not matched to a gene: 2. The CDR3 bases are TGTGCCAGCAGTCCGGACAGGGGCACCGGGGAGCTGTTTTTT. It codes for CASSPDRGTGELFF.

The J gene is TRBJ1-1, the V gene TRBV30; no clear D gene. CDR1 GTSNPN and CDR2 SVGIG come from the germline V gene (reference sequence). Trimming removed 0 bases at V and 3 bases at J, with 14 bases between. The CDR3 loop spans 15 amino acids. In DNA form, the CDR3 reads TGTGCCTGGAGTGTACGTCCGGGTCTTGACACTGAAGCTTTCTTT. Translation gives CAWSVRPGLDTEAFF.

The V gene is TRBV28, the J gene TRBJ1-1; 8 bases line up with TRBD1. V shed 6 bases and J 2 bases; nucleotides not matched to a gene: 17. Germline values: CDR1 MDHEN, CDR2 SYDVKM. The CDR3 has 18 amino acids. CDR3: CASSPPPQAGGLNTEAFF. CDR3 nucleotide sequence: TGTGCCAGCAGCCCACCCCCACAGGCAGGGGGCCTTAACACTGAAGCTTTCTTT.

This clone was seen once. CDR3 in amino acids: CASSESLSGSDYGYTF. The CDR3 nucleotides read TGCGCCAGCAGTGAGTCTTTGTCGGGATCTGACTATGGCTACACCTTC. The genes are TRBV10-1 and TRBJ1-2; D unresolved. In germline, CDR1 is WNHNN, CDR2 SYGVQD (reference sequence). The CDR3 extends over 16 amino acids. Trimming cost V 0 bases and J 3 bases, with 14 bases left between them.

This chain connects TRBV6-1 to TRBJ2-2; 7 bases fit TRBD1. The V segment lost 3 bases and the J segment 1 base; nucleotides outside the gene matches: 5. This CDR3 is built from 16 residues. Looked up from germline, CDR1 is MNHNS and CDR2 is SASEGT. The DNA of the CDR3 is TGTGCCAGCAGTGACCAGACAGGGCGGAACACCGGGGAGCTGTTTTTT. Its protein product is CASSDQTGRNTGELFF.

V and J are TRBV6-1 and TRBJ1-2; D not certain. Trimming left V 2 bases short and J 4 bases short, with 14 bases between. This CDR3 comprises 15 residues. Germline V lookup: CDR1 MNHNS, CDR2 SASEGT. CDR3 amino acids: CASSEYEGSGYGYTF. CDR3 in DNA: TGTGCCAGCAGTGAATATGAGGGATCGGGCTATGGCTACACCTTC.

This chain joins TRBV28 and TRBJ2-3, with 10 bases lining up with TRBD2. Germline values: CDR1 MDHEN, CDR2 SYDVKM. The CDR3 contains 16 residues. The trim removed 6 bases at V and 2 bases at J, leaving 8 bases unmatched. The DNA for the CDR3 is TGTGCCAGCAGAACACTACTAGCGGGATACACAGATACGCAGTATTTT. Translating it yields CASRTLLAGYTDTQYF.

About this clone itself: The sample carries other DNA sequences with the same CDR3. This chain uses TRBV3-1 (or the pseudogene TRBV3-2) with TRBJ2-1; a possible D gene is TRBD2 (5 bases). Trimming took 4 bases from V and 10 from J, leaving 8 bases between them. CDR1 LGHDT and CDR2 YNNKEL come from the germline V gene (reference sequence). The CDR3 is made up of 11 amino acids. DNA for the CDR3: TGTGCCAGCAGCCGAGGGAACGAGCAGTTCTTC. This codes for CASSRGNEQFF.

V and J are TRBV20-1 and TRBJ1-3; TRBD1 is a possible D gene (5 bases). The V end was cut by 3 bases, the J end by 0 bases, with 15 bases between. The CDR3 contains 16 residues. CDR1 and CDR2 (germline): DFQATT, SNEGSKA (reference sequence). The CDR3 protein is CSASPQRGISGNTIYF. The CDR3 DNA sequence: TGCAGTGCTAGTCCCCAAAGGGGAATCTCTGGAAACACCATATATTTT.

The chain couples TRBV3-1 (or the pseudogene TRBV3-2) to TRBJ2-4, with unresolved D. Germline V gene lookup returns CDR1 LGHDT and CDR2 YNNKEL (reference sequence). V lost 1 base to trimming and J lost 0 bases, with 7 bases between them. This CDR3 spans 15 amino acids. The CDR3 region is CASSQAVVAKNIQYF. In DNA form, the CDR3 reads TGTGCCAGCAGCCAAGCAGTGGTAGCCAAAAACATTCAGTACTTC.

The chain employs TRBV18 and TRBJ2-7; a possible D gene is TRBD1 (5 bases). Trimming took off 4 bases at V and 0 bases at J, with 16 bases between the two ends. From germline, CDR1 is KGHSH and CDR2 LQKENI. The CDR3 has 16 amino acids. This CDR3 is CASSQNAQTVSYEQYF. CDR3 DNA: TGTGCCAGCTCACAGAACGCCCAGACAGTCTCCTACGAGCAGTACTTC.

V and J are TRBV18 and TRBJ2-7; TRBD1 matches at 10 bases. Looked up from germline, CDR1 is KGHSH and CDR2 is LQKENI. The CDR3 loop spans 15 amino acids. V lost 2 bases, J lost 2 bases, and 3 bases stayed unmatched. The CDR3: CASSPMGQGTYEQYF. CDR3 sequence (DNA): TGTGCCAGCTCACCAATGGGACAGGGGACCTACGAGCAGTACTTC. The full variable domain, rest sourced from reference TRBV18 and TRBJ2-7, is NAGVMQNPRHLVRRRGQEARLRCSPMKGHSHVYWYRQLPEEGLKFMVYLQKENIIDESGMPKERFSAEFPKEGPSILRIQQVVRGDSAAYFCASSPMGQGTYEQYFGPGTRLTVT.

The V call is TRBV5-1, the J call TRBJ2-3, with TRBD1 as a possible D gene (5 bases). The CDR3 sequence is 17 residues long. Germline lookup yields CDR1 SGHRS and CDR2 YFSETQ. Trimming removed 4 bases at V and 1 base at J, with 19 bases between. In nucleotides, the CDR3 is TGCGCCAGCAGCGACACCCCTCCAGGGTCGGGCACAGATACGCAGTATTTT. It codes for CASSDTPPGSGTDTQYF.

The chain couples TRBV19 to TRBJ2-3, with D unclear. The CDR3 is 14 amino acids. The V gene's germline CDR1 is LNHDA and CDR2 SQIVND (reference sequence). Between the trimmed V and J ends, which lost 5 bases and 4 bases, there was a span of 13 bases. The CDR3 here is CASSPGYGSDTQYF. CDR3 sequence (DNA): TGTGCCAGTAGTCCGGGTTATGGGTCAGATACGCAGTATTTT.

The rearrangement uses TRBV11-1 and TRBJ2-7; the match to TRBD2 covers 10 bases. The CDR3 covers 14 residues. Germline assignment: CDR1 SGHAT and CDR2 FQDESV (reference sequence). J was trimmed by 4 bases and V by 5 bases; bases with no gene match: 5. DNA of the CDR3: TGTGCCAGCAGCCCAAGCGGGAGGGCGTACGAGCAGTACTTC. It is translated as CASSPSGRAYEQYF.

This sequence joins TRBV28 and TRBJ1-2, with D hard to call. Trimming took off 6 bases at V and 7 bases at J, with 12 bases between the two ends. CDR3 length: 12 residues. Germline V gene lookup returns CDR1 MDHEN and CDR2 SYDVKM. The CDR3 loop reads CASSNNYRGYTF. CDR3 nucleotide sequence: TGTGCCAGCAGCAACAACTATCGTGGCTACACCTTC.

The V and J genes are TRBV7-9 and TRBJ1-6; 7 nucleotides align to TRBD1. Trimming took 6 bases from V and 6 from J; bases not matched to a gene: 5. There are 14 residues in the CDR3. Per the germline V gene, CDR1 is SEHNR and CDR2 is FQNEAQ (reference sequence). CDR3 sequence reads: CASRSQGINSPLHF. The CDR3 bases are TGTGCCAGCAGGTCACAGGGGATTAATTCACCCCTCCACTTT.

J is TRBJ2-7 and V is TRBV28, with 9 bases that match TRBD1. The junction had 10 bases not matched to a gene; V was cut back by 7 bases and J by 6 bases. The germline CDR1 and CDR2 sequences are MDHEN and SYDVKM. The CDR3 contains 14 residues. The DNA for the CDR3 is TGTGCCAGCATGAAGTGGGACAGGGTAGGCGAGCAGTACTTC. Amino acids: CASMKWDRVGEQYF.

This chain connects TRBV4-1 to TRBJ2-7; 7 bases are shared with TRBD1. The V segment lost 4 bases and the J segment 6 bases; nucleotides outside the gene matches: 9. The CDR3 spans 14 residues. Germline-derived CDR1 and CDR2 are MGHRA and YSYEKL. CDR3: CASSRDETGREQYF. CDR3 sequence (DNA): TGCGCCAGCAGCCGAGACGAGACAGGGCGCGAGCAGTACTTC.

V gene TRBV5-6 combines with J gene TRBJ1-3; D gene unclear. CDR3 length: 14 residues. The V gene's germline CDR1 is SGHDT and CDR2 YYEEEE. The V end was cut by 2 bases, the J end by 2 bases, with 8 bases between. The DNA of the CDR3 is TGTGCCAGCAGCTTCTACACAGCTGGAAACACCATATATTTT. It translates to CASSFYTAGNTIYF. The whole variable domain, filled in from reference TRBV5-6 and TRBJ1-3, reads DAGVTQSPTHLIKTRGQQVTLRCSPKSGHDTVSWYQQALGQGPQFIFQYYEEEERQRGNFPDRFSGHQFPNYSSELNVNALLLGDSALYLCASSFYTAGNTIYFGEGSWLTVV.

In the case of this clone: A read error may produce the germline difference seen at one junction end. This sequence joins TRBV5-5 and TRBJ1-6; 7 nucleotides agree with TRBD1. From germline, CDR1 is SGHKS and CDR2 YYEKEE (reference sequence). CDR3 size: 17 residues. The CDR3 protein is CASSLNSGTANNSPLHF. The DNA for the CDR3 is TGTGCCAGCAGCTTAAACTCCGGGACAGCTAATAATTCGCCCCTCCACTTT.

The chain carries TRBV10-2 and TRBJ2-5, with 10 bases that match TRBD1. V lost 6 bases and J lost 4; bases outside the gene matches: 2. The germline V gene has CDR1 WSHSY and CDR2 SAAADI. The CDR3 is made up of 13 amino acids. The CDR3 sequence: CASSGQGGETQYF. The CDR3 DNA reads as TGCGCCAGCAGCGGACAGGGGGGAGAGACCCAGTACTTC.

In DNA, the CDR3 is TGTGCCAGCAGCTTAGAGACTAGCCAGTTCTTC. It translates to CASSLETSQFF. The chain combines TRBV11-2 with TRBJ2-1, with 7 bases aligning to TRBD2. The V and J ends lost 0 bases and 13 bases, in that order; junction bases with no gene match: 0. Per the germline V gene, CDR1 is SGHAT and CDR2 is FQNNGV. CDR3 size: 11 residues.

This chain links TRBV20-1 with TRBJ2-3, with TRBD2 matching over 9 bases. From germline, CDR1 is DFQATT and CDR2 SNEGSKA (reference sequence). The trim removed 5 bases at V and 3 bases at J, leaving 12 bases unmatched. CDR3 length equals 16 residues. The CDR3 nucleotides are TGCAGTGCTCGTGGAAATAGCGGGAGAGGAACAGATACGCAGTATTTT. Its protein product is CSARGNSGRGTDTQYF.

The rearrangement joins TRBV28 to TRBJ2-7, with D possibly matching TRBD2 (5 bases). The CDR3 loop spans 14 amino acids. V was trimmed by 7 bases and J by 2 bases, leaving 15 bases between them. Germline V gene data show CDR1 as MDHEN and CDR2 as SYDVKM. The chain's CDR3 is CASTPPGKTYEQYF. The CDR3 nucleotides read TGTGCCAGCACCCCTCCGGGAAAGACCTACGAGCAGTACTTC. Variable domain in full (rest from reference TRBV28 and TRBJ2-7): DVKVTQSSRYLVKRTGEKVFLECVQDMDHENMFWYRQDPGLGLRLIYFSYDVKMKEKGDIPEGYSVSREKKERFSLILESASTNQTSMYLCASTPPGKTYEQYFGPGTRLTVT.